This entry lists 16 T cell receptor beta chains sequenced from one sample in a study of blood T cell repertoires in COVID-19. Clones were sequenced by immunoSEQ multiplex PCR, and TCRdb holds only the in-frame ones, with some missing. The table lists 130,000 or so clones, under 90% of them singletons. The sample taken for sequencing was peripheral blood. The receptors come from a woman between 55 and 75 years old with acute or convalescent COVID-19.

The chain couples TRBV5-5 to TRBJ2-1, with 8 bases that match TRBD1. Germline CDR1 SGHKS, CDR2 YYEKEE (reference sequence). V trimming: 1 base; J trimming: 4 bases; junction bases outside the gene matches: 4. CDR3 length equals 15 residues. Here the CDR3 DNA reads TGTGCCAGCAGCTTGACAGGGGGGATGTACAATGAGCAGTTCTTC. It yields the protein CASSLTGGMYNEQFF.

The chain joins TRBV5-6 to TRBJ1-6, with 7 bases matching TRBD1. The CDR3 has 15 residues. V was pared by 4 bases and J by 7 bases, with 8 bases of the junction left unmatched. CDR1 and CDR2 from the germline V gene are SGHDT and YYEEEE. CDR3 DNA sequence: TGTGCCAGCAGCCTTACAGGGGAAGGGAATTCACCCCTCCACTTT. This translates into CASSLTGEGNSPLHF.

This clone was seen once. J is TRBJ1-3 and V is TRBV3-1 (or the pseudogene TRBV3-2); 7 bases agree with TRBD1. Germline lookup yields CDR1 LGHDT and CDR2 YNNKEL (reference sequence). CDR3 length: 15 residues. The ends lost 6 bases at V and 0 bases at J; junction bases unmatched: 5. CDR3 amino acids: CASSSGQNSGNTIYF. The CDR3 bases are TGTGCCAGCAGTTCGGGACAGAACTCTGGAAACACCATATATTTT.

This sequence joins TRBV6-4 and TRBJ1-1; D is uncertain. The V gene lost 4 bases and the J gene lost 8 bases, with 8 bases spanning the gap. Germline CDR1 is MRHNA and CDR2 is SNTAGT. The CDR3 is made up of 11 amino acids. The CDR3 nucleotides read TGTGCCAGCAGTGGGACTCTCGAAGCTTTCTTT. Its translation is CASSGTLEAFF.

The chain recombines TRBV18 with TRBJ1-3, with TRBD1 as a possible D gene (6 bases). The CDR3 runs 16 residues. V was clipped by 2 bases and J by 3 bases, with 14 bases between them. From germline, CDR1 is KGHSH and CDR2 LQKENI. In DNA form, the CDR3 reads TGTGCCAGCTCACCAGTGAGCCAGGGGCGTGGAAACACCATATATTTT. It translates to CASSPVSQGRGNTIYF.

This clone was seen a single time. The CDR3: CAWSLNSGVSPLHF. Written as DNA, the CDR3 is TGTGCCTGGAGTCTAAATTCAGGGGTATCACCCCTCCACTTT. The chain has TRBV30 and TRBJ1-6, with D possibly matching TRBD1 (6 bases). The germline CDR1 and CDR2 sequences are GTSNPN and SVGIG (reference sequence). This CDR3 spans 14 amino acids. Trimming cost V 2 bases and J 10 bases, with 15 bases left between them.

V is TRBV5-4 and J is TRBJ1-6; D is unresolved. CDR3 size: 16 residues. The germline CDR1 and CDR2 sequences are SGHNT and YYREEE (reference sequence). Trimming cost V 0 bases and J 1 base, with 8 bases left between them. The CDR3 region has the DNA TGTGCCAGCAGCTTGGAGGCGACTTCCTATAATTCACCCCTCCACTTT. It is translated as CASSLEATSYNSPLHF.

This chain joins TRBV6-4 and TRBJ2-3; D possibly corresponds to TRBD2 (5 bases). Per the germline V gene, CDR1 is MRHNA and CDR2 is SNTAGT. The CDR3 spans 15 residues. V was cut by 2 bases and J by 1 base, with 10 bases left in between. CDR3 region: CASSDGVGGTDTQYF. CDR3 sequence (DNA): TGTGCCAGCAGTGACGGGGTCGGGGGCACAGATACGCAGTATTTT.

This clone has just one count. Relative to the germline gene, one junction end is altered; a read error may explain this. The rearrangement uses TRBV2 and TRBJ1-1; D call uncertain. CDR1 is SNHLY and CDR2 is FYNNEI in the germline V gene. The CDR3 sequence is 15 residues long. DNA for the CDR3: TGTGCCAGCACTGAAAGGGTATCGGGGTACACTGAAGCTTTCTTT. Protein product: CASTERVSGYTEAFF.

The rearrangement uses TRBV11-2 and TRBJ1-1; D gene ambiguous. The CDR3 contains 13 residues. V lost 7 bases to trimming and J lost 0 bases, with 9 bases between them. Germline CDR1 and CDR2: SGHAT and FQNNGV. In DNA, the CDR3 is TGTGCCAGCACCAAACTTTTGAACACTGAAGCTTTCTTT. This sequence encodes CASTKLLNTEAFF.

This rearrangement joins TRBV7-2 to TRBJ1-1; D unresolved. Germline assignment: CDR1 SGHTA and CDR2 FQGNSA. The CDR3 is 14 residues long. With 0 bases removed from V and 6 bases from J, the gap between germline ends came to 11 bases. CDR3 DNA sequence: TGTGCCAGCAGCTTAGCGAACAATAAACCTGAAGCTTTCTTT. Its protein is CASSLANNKPEAFF.

The chain employs TRBV10-3 and TRBJ2-7; D may be TRBD1 (6 bases). Per germline, CDR1 ENHRY and CDR2 SYGVKD. V dropped 6 bases and J dropped 7 bases, with 19 bases sitting between them. The CDR3 consists of 14 residues. For the CDR3, the DNA is TGTGCCATCAGGTCAGGGGTTCCAAGCGGTGAGCAGTACTTC. This gives the protein CAIRSGVPSGEQYF.

The V and J genes are TRBV6-1 and TRBJ1-5; tentatively, D is TRBD1 (5 bases). Trimming removed 2 bases from V and 4 bases from J, with 12 bases in between. This CDR3 is 15 amino acids long. Germline-derived CDR1 and CDR2 are MNHNS and SASEGT. CDR3 sequence: CASSEQGLPNQPQHF. CDR3 nucleotides: TGTGCCAGCAGTGAACAGGGCCTTCCGAATCAGCCCCAGCATTTT.

V usage is TRBV6-5 and J usage is TRBJ1-1, with D unresolved. The V end was cut by 7 bases, the J end by 3 bases, with 12 bases between. Germline CDR1 is MNHEY and CDR2 is SVGAGI. This CDR3 comprises 13 residues. CDR3 in DNA: TGTGCCAGCACCCTGAGGGTAGACACTGAAGCTTTCTTT. Amino acid sequence: CASTLRVDTEAFF.

V is TRBV13 and J is TRBJ1-6; TRBD1 matches at 7 bases. CDR3 size: 15 residues. The germline gives CDR1 PRHDT, CDR2 FYEKMQ (reference sequence). V lost 3 bases, J lost 5 bases, and 4 bases stayed unmatched. CDR3 loop: CASSLSDRDNSPLHF. CDR3 coding DNA: TGTGCCAGCAGCTTGTCCGACAGGGATAATTCACCCCTCCACTTT.

In regard to this clone: The same CDR3 also results from other DNA sequences found in this sample. For the CDR3, the DNA is TGTGCCAGCAGCTTAGCGAGGGGGATCAAAAACATTCAGTACTTC. It codes for CASSLARGIKNIQYF. The V and J genes are TRBV7-9 and TRBJ2-4, with a possible D match to TRBD1 (6 bases). Per the germline V gene, CDR1 is SEHNR and CDR2 is FQNEAQ (reference sequence). The length of the CDR3 is 15 residues. V was shortened by 0 bases and J by 3 bases, with 9 bases between the two germline ends. The variable domain in full, completed from reference TRBV7-9 and TRBJ2-4, reads DTGVSQNPRHKITKRGQNVTFRCDPISEHNRLYWYRQTLGQGPEFLTYFQNEAQLEKSRLLSDRFSAERPKGSFSTLEIQRTEQGDSAMYLCASSLARGIKNIQYFGAGTRLSVL.